Each of the 27 T cell receptor beta chains below was sequenced from the same sample in a study of blood T cell repertoires in COVID-19. This table comes from immunoSEQ multiplex PCR, and its TCRdb copy is limited to in-frame clones, with some not included. The sample carries about 170,000 clones, around 84% recorded once. Sequenced: peripheral blood. These TCRs come from a human donor with acute or convalescent COVID-19. The donor label of this sample is uncertain.

The chain links TRBV5-4 to TRBJ2-1; 11 nucleotides agree with TRBD1. With V trimmed by 2 bases and J by 4 bases, 11 bases remained unmatched. The CDR3 spans 18 residues. The germline gives CDR1 SGHNT, CDR2 YYREEE (reference sequence). The CDR3, as DNA: TGTGCCAGCAGCTTAGAAGTCGGGGGGACAGGGGGATACAATGAGCAGTTCTTC. This sequence encodes CASSLEVGGTGGYNEQFF.

The rearrangement uses TRBV9 and TRBJ2-3, with 14 bases lining up with TRBD2. V was pared by 0 bases and J by 2 bases, with 11 bases of the junction left unmatched. CDR3 length: 20 residues. Per germline, CDR1 SGDLS and CDR2 YYNGEE. As DNA, the CDR3 is TGTGCCAGCAGCGTAGGGGTGACTAGCGGGGGGGGACCCCACACAGATACGCAGTATTTT. It codes for CASSVGVTSGGGPHTDTQYF.

This clone has only a few counts. The rearrangement links TRBV2 to TRBJ2-1; 8 bases align to TRBD2. This CDR3 contains 16 residues. Losses at the gene ends were 3 bases for V and 1 base for J; bases not matched to a gene: 5. From germline, CDR1 is SNHLY and CDR2 FYNNEI. Here the CDR3 reads CASSDTGTRSYNEQFF. Here the CDR3 DNA reads TGTGCCAGCAGTGATACGGGGACTAGGTCCTACAATGAGCAGTTCTTC.

The rearrangement links TRBV6-5 to TRBJ1-1; 9 bases align to TRBD1. The CDR3 has 15 amino acids. Germline V lookup: CDR1 MNHEY, CDR2 SVGAGI. V dropped 5 bases and J dropped 5; count of bases not matched to a gene: 9. The CDR3 coding sequence is TGTGCCAGCAGTCCTGACAGGGGGACGACGACTGAAGCTTTCTTT. This gives the protein CASSPDRGTTTEAFF.

The J gene is TRBJ1-2, the V gene TRBV5-1, with TRBD1 matching over 9 bases. CDR1 SGHRS and CDR2 YFSETQ come from the germline V gene. V was clipped by 0 bases and J by 3 bases; unmatched bases: 12. The length of the CDR3 is 18 residues. CDR3 region: CASSLVPPRQGGYYGYTF. CDR3 coding DNA: TGCGCCAGCAGCTTGGTCCCCCCGCGACAGGGGGGTTACTATGGCTACACCTTC.

The chain combines TRBV2 with TRBJ1-2, with a possible D match to TRBD1 (6 bases). V shed 2 bases and J shed 6 bases, with 13 bases lying between them. This CDR3 has 14 residues. Per the germline V gene, CDR1 is SNHLY and CDR2 is FYNNEI. This chain's CDR3 is CASSEYGQSNGYTF. The CDR3, as DNA: TGTGCCAGCAGTGAATATGGACAGAGTAATGGCTACACCTTC.

V is TRBV6-5 and J is TRBJ1-2, with D uncertain. V was trimmed by 0 bases and J by 7 bases, leaving 15 bases between them. The CDR3 runs 15 residues. Germline CDR1 reads MNHEY; CDR2 reads SVGAGI. CDR3 loop: CASSYSVGGSPGYTF. The DNA for the CDR3 is TGTGCCAGCAGTTACTCCGTTGGCGGGAGTCCTGGCTACACCTTC.

The chain uses TRBV19 and TRBJ1-1, with 7 bases fitting TRBD1. The CDR3 sequence is 16 residues long. V lost 7 bases to trimming and J lost 0 bases; unmatched junction nucleotides: 11. Germline V CDR1 and CDR2: LNHDA, SQIVND (reference sequence). CDR3 in DNA: TGTGCCAGTACCCCGGGGATGGGACAGTTGAACACTGAAGCTTTCTTT. This codes for CASTPGMGQLNTEAFF.

The CDR3 DNA reads TGTGCCAGTAGTTGGGACAGGGGGCTCAATCAGCCCCAGCATTTT. Its protein is CASSWDRGLNQPQHF. This chain uses TRBV19 with TRBJ1-5; TRBD1 matches 12 bases. CDR1 and CDR2 from the germline V gene are LNHDA and SQIVND (reference sequence). The CDR3 is made up of 15 amino acids. Unmatched junction bases numbered 2, after V lost 5 bases and J lost 3 bases.

This chain connects TRBV6-5 to TRBJ1-1, with 10 bases that match TRBD1. The CDR3 has 14 amino acids. The J segment lost 6 bases and the V segment lost 6 bases, leaving 7 bases of the junction unmatched. From germline, CDR1 is MNHEY and CDR2 SVGAGI. Written as DNA, the CDR3 is TGTGCCAGCAGCAACCGGGACAGGGGATCTGAAGCTTTCTTT. The encoded protein is CASSNRDRGSEAFF.

V usage is TRBV4-3 and J usage is TRBJ1-6; the D gene is possibly TRBD1 (6 bases). The ends were cut back, 3 bases at V and 5 bases at J, with 17 bases in the middle. This CDR3 spans 17 amino acids. Germline assignment: CDR1 LGHNA and CDR2 YSLEER. The chain's CDR3 is CASSQGFKQGNNSPLHF. The CDR3 DNA sequence: TGCGCCAGCAGCCAGGGCTTCAAACAGGGAAATAATTCACCCCTCCACTTT.

This chain uses TRBV7-3 with TRBJ2-5; perhaps TRBD2 as D (5 bases). The V and J ends lost 9 bases and 4 bases respectively, with 12 bases between them. Germline V gene data show CDR1 as SGHTA and CDR2 as FQGTGA. The CDR3 loop spans 12 amino acids. CDR3 sequence: CARSGRGETQYF. DNA for the CDR3: TGTGCCAGGTCAGGTCGGGGAGAGACCCAGTACTTC.

The chain is built from TRBV6-2 or TRBV6-3 and TRBJ1-1; D uncertain. Per germline, CDR1 MNHEY and CDR2 SVGEGT. The CDR3 is made up of 13 amino acids. Trimming removed 6 bases at V and 1 base at J, with 9 bases between. The CDR3 DNA follows: TGTGCCAGCAGCCCCACAGAGAACACTGAAGCTTTCTTT. Translating it yields CASSPTENTEAFF.

The count of this clone is one. The V gene is TRBV6-2 or TRBV6-3, the J gene TRBJ1-2, with 7 bases aligning to TRBD1. V was pared by 6 bases and J by 4 bases, with 8 bases of the junction left unmatched. The CDR3 covers 14 residues. Germline V gene data show CDR1 as MNHEY and CDR2 as SVGEGT. CDR3 in amino acids: CASSWTGGGYGYTF. In DNA form, the CDR3 reads TGTGCCAGCAGCTGGACAGGTGGGGGCTATGGCTACACCTTC.

This chain joins TRBV24-1 and TRBJ2-3; D uncertain. V was trimmed by 9 bases and J by 3 bases, leaving 12 bases between them. CDR3 length: 13 residues. Germline V gene lookup returns CDR1 KGHDR and CDR2 SFDVKD. This CDR3 is CATSLSPTDTQYF. For the CDR3, the DNA is TGTGCCACCTCGTTATCCCCTACAGATACGCAGTATTTT.

The chain is built from TRBV29-1 and TRBJ1-1; D is possibly TRBD1 (6 bases). V shed 7 bases and J shed 0 bases, with 15 bases lying between them. The CDR3 has 14 amino acids. Germline V lookup: CDR1 SQVTM, CDR2 ANQGSEA. The CDR3 protein is CSGTDSLMNTEAFF. DNA for the CDR3: TGCAGCGGGACGGACAGTCTTATGAACACTGAAGCTTTCTTT. The whole variable domain, filled in from reference TRBV29-1 and TRBJ1-1, reads SAVISQKPSRDICQRGTSLTIQCQVDSQVTMMFWYRQQPGQSLTLIATANQGSEATYESGFVIDKFPISRPNLTFSTLTVSNMSPEDSSIYLCSGTDSLMNTEAFFGQGTRLTVV.

The chain combines TRBV5-1 with TRBJ2-1; the match to TRBD2 covers 11 bases. The CDR3 contains 20 residues. Germline CDR1 reads SGHRS; CDR2 reads YFSETQ. Trimming cost V 4 bases and J 2 bases; bases outside gene matches: 17. The CDR3 sequence is CASSLQPGQELAGAYNEQFF. The CDR3 bases are TGCGCCAGCAGCCTCCAACCGGGACAGGAACTAGCGGGAGCCTACAATGAGCAGTTCTTC.

This sequence joins TRBV2 and TRBJ2-3; 8 positions agree with TRBD2. CDR3 length: 15 amino acids. Germline-derived CDR1 and CDR2 are SNHLY and FYNNEI. Trimming removed 7 bases from V and 2 bases from J; junction bases left unmatched: 8. The CDR3 sequence is CASTGRGGTTDTQYF. CDR3 sequence (DNA): TGTGCCAGCACAGGGCGCGGGGGGACCACAGATACGCAGTATTTT.

This chain links TRBV11-2 with TRBJ1-5; 7 bases line up with TRBD1. Trimming took 1 base from V and 1 from J; bases not matched to a gene: 10. This CDR3 comprises 18 residues. Germline V gives CDR1 SGHAT, CDR2 FQNNGV. CDR3 coding DNA: TGTGCCAGCAGCTTAGGGACCAGGGGGTCTGGGAGCAATCAGCCCCAGCATTTT. This translates into CASSLGTRGSGSNQPQHF.

J is TRBJ1-2 and V is TRBV5-4, with 8 bases aligning to TRBD1. The CDR3 totals 16 residues. Germline lookup yields CDR1 SGHNT and CDR2 YYREEE (reference sequence). V dropped 4 bases and J dropped 8; count of bases not matched to a gene: 16. For the CDR3, the DNA is TGTGCCAGCAGCCCTGGAGGAGGGCAGGGGGCAGGGGGCTACACCTTC. The encoded protein is CASSPGGGQGAGGYTF.

This chain joins TRBV6-5 and TRBJ1-2; D is ambiguous. This CDR3 spans 14 amino acids. V lost 0 bases and J 4 bases, leaving 9 bases between the germline ends. CDR1 is MNHEY, CDR2 SVGAGI, per germline. CDR3 DNA sequence: TGTGCCAGCAGTTACTCGGGAGGTAGCTATGGCTACACCTTC. It codes for CASSYSGGSYGYTF.

This clone has just a few counts. The chain joins TRBV5-6 to TRBJ2-2; the D gene is possibly TRBD2 (5 bases). The CDR3 extends over 16 amino acids. Trimming left V 4 bases short and J 1 base short, with 14 bases between. Germline V gives CDR1 SGHDT, CDR2 YYEEEE. The DNA of the CDR3 is TGTGCCAGCAGCCCTCCCTCGGGGAAGAACACCGGGGAGCTGTTTTTT. Its translation: CASSPPSGKNTGELFF.

The genes are TRBV2 and TRBJ1-3; 10 bases map to TRBD1. J lost 2 bases, V lost 6 bases, and 1 base had no gene match. Germline CDR1 SNHLY, CDR2 FYNNEI. This CDR3 is built from 14 residues. The CDR3 DNA is TGTGCCAGCAGCGGGACAGGGGCTGGAAACACCATATATTTT. This gives the protein CASSGTGAGNTIYF.

This chain uses TRBV6-5 with TRBJ2-7; 7 bases fit TRBD1. The ends lost 5 bases at V and 7 bases at J; junction bases unmatched: 8. The CDR3 has 13 residues. The V gene's germline CDR1 is MNHEY and CDR2 SVGAGI. The CDR3 sequence: CASSRDSLGEQYF. CDR3 DNA sequence: TGTGCCAGCAGTAGGGACAGCCTGGGGGAGCAGTACTTC.

The V and J genes are TRBV10-3 and TRBJ1-5; 8 bases match TRBD1. With V trimmed by 11 bases and J by 0 bases, 15 bases remained unmatched. The length of the CDR3 is 17 residues. Germline V gives CDR1 ENHRY, CDR2 SYGVKD. Written as DNA, the CDR3 is TGTGCCCCCAGAGTCCCCCCGGGACAGGATAGCAATCAGCCCCAGCATTTT. Translating gives CAPRVPPGQDSNQPQHF.

The V call is TRBV6-2 or TRBV6-3, the J call TRBJ1-5, with 8 positions matching TRBD1. Trimming took 5 bases from V and 7 from J; bases not matched to a gene: 7. The CDR3 covers 14 residues. Germline V gives CDR1 MNHEY, CDR2 SVGEGT. In DNA form, the CDR3 reads TGTGCCAGCAGTAAACAGGGGGGTTGGCAGCCCCAGCATTTT. Translated, it gives CASSKQGGWQPQHF.

V usage is TRBV24-1 and J usage is TRBJ2-1; D is unresolved. This CDR3 is built from 15 residues. Trimming removed 0 bases at V and 2 bases at J, with 7 bases between. Germline assignment: CDR1 KGHDR and CDR2 SFDVKD. The CDR3 sequence: CATSDLRQAYNEQFF. CDR3 DNA sequence: TGTGCCACCAGTGATTTGAGGCAGGCCTACAATGAGCAGTTCTTC.